The clone carrying this T cell receptor beta chain appeared once. Method: immunoSEQ multiplex PCR; TCRdb's copy keeps in-frame clones and lacks some. The data hold approximately 170,000 clones, with 70% to 90% observed a single time. This record belongs to a study of blood T cell repertoires in COVID-19. Turning to the study itself: Sample material is recorded as cDNA or gDNA derived from T cells, B-cell-depleted T cells, or PBMCs.

With 3 bases clipped from V and 3 bases from J, the junction kept 12 bases outside the gene matches. The CDR3 covers 18 residues. Germline V lookup: CDR1 MDHEN, CDR2 SYDVKM. This sequence joins TRBV28 and TRBJ2-3, with 10 bases that match TRBD2. This TCR came from a woman aged 55 to 70 with COVID-19, enrolled during active disease. Material: peripheral blood. The CDR3 sequence: CASSFRSGRVGRTDTQYF. The DNA of the CDR3 is TGTGCCAGCAGTTTCAGGAGCGGGAGGGTGGGAAGAACAGATACGCAGTATTTT.